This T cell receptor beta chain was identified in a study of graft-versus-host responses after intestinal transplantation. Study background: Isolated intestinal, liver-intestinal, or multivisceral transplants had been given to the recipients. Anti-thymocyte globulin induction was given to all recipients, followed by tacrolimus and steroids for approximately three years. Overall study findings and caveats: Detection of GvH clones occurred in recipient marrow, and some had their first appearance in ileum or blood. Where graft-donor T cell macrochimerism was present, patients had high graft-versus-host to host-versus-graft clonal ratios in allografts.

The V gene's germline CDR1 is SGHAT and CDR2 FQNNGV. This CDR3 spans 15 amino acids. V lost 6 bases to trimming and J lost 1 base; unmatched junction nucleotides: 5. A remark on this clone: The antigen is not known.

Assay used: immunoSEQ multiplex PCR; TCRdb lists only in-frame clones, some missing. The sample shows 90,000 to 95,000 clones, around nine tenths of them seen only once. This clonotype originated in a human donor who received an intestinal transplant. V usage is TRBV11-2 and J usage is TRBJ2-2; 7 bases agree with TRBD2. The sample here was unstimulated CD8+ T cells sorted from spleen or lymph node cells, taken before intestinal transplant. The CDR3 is CASRPTGGNTGELFF. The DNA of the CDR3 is TGTGCCAGCAGACCTACGGGGGGGAACACCGGGGAGCTGTTTTTT.